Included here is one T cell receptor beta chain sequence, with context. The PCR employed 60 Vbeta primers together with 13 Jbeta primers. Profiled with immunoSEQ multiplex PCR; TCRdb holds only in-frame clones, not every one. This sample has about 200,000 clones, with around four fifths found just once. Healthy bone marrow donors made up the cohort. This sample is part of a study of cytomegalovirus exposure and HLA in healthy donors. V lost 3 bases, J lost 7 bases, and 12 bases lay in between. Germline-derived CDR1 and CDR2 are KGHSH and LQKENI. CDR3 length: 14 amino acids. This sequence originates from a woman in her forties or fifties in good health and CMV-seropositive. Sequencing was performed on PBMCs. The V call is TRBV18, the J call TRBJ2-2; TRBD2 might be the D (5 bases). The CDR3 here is CASSPAGVVGELFF. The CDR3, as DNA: TGTGCCAGCTCACCGGCCGGGGTAGTCGGGGAGCTGTTTTTT.